This T cell receptor beta chain came from a study of CD8 T cells in Susac syndrome. The junction had 3 bases not matched to a gene; V was cut back by 2 bases and J by 2 bases. In germline, CDR1 is MDHEN, CDR2 SYDVKM. This CDR3 is 14 amino acids long. Peripheral blood CD8+ and CD4+ T cells were profiled by TCR beta sequencing. An amount of RNA that ranged from roughly 0.5 to 1 ug was reverse transcribed with random hexamers. TCRdb analysed the immunoSEQ multiplex PCR reads with MiXCR anew, one entry per CDR3 protein. This repertoire shows approximately 110,000 distinct CDR3 sequences, about 95% found once; its top ten account for under 0.1%.

Sequenced sample: CD4+ T cells from PBMCs. V and J are TRBV28 and TRBJ2-7; 7 positions agree with TRBD2. This sequence was found in a human donor in good health. The CDR3 DNA is TGTGCCAGCAGTTTACCCGGACTAGCCTACGAGCAGTACTTC. Protein sequence: CASSLPGLAYEQYF.